These T cell receptor beta chains were read from a single sample in a study of vaccination effects on CD4 cells after COVID-19. Assay: immunoSEQ multiplex PCR; the TCRdb copy retains only in-frame clones and omits some. Of roughly 70,000 clones listed, approximately 76% are singletons. For these receptors, no antigen is known. The source was CD4+ T cells from PBMCs cultured with HCoV-OC43 spike peptides, collected after COVID-19 vaccination. These receptors were obtained from a human donor who received a COVID-19 vaccine. Each CDR3 is given with its conserved first and last residue. The D gene is left open where the match is weak. Clone sizes are given selectively: once, few, many, or a class where the clone is expanded.

>NA|NA|TRBV6-6|TRBJ1-2
CASTMHPTGTYGYTF
TGTGCCAGCACCATGCACCCAACGGGGACCTATGGCTACACCTTC
>NA|NA|TRBV6-2/TRBV6-3|TRBJ1-2
CASSLWSRDGYTF
TGTGCCAGCAGTTTGTGGTCCCGGGATGGCTACACCTTC
>NA|TRBD2|TRBV5-4|TRBJ2-3
CASRQGQGGLAGGLTDTQYF
TGTGCCAGCAGACAAGGACAGGGCGGACTAGCGGGGGGGCTGACAGATACGCAGTATTTT
>NA|NA|TRBV6-2/TRBV6-3|TRBJ1-2
CASSYAINYGYTF
TGTGCCAGCAGTTACGCGATTAACTATGGCTACACCTTC
>NA|NA|TRBV6-5|TRBJ1-1
CASSTTGRTEAFF
TGTGCCAGCAGTACTACAGGGAGAACTGAAGCTTTCTTT
>few|TRBD1|TRBV28|TRBJ1-2
CASSSPQGTDYGYTF
TGTGCCAGCAGTTCCCCCCAAGGGACAGACTATGGCTACACCTTC
>NA|NA|TRBV7-3|TRBJ2-5
CASSFRGGETQYF
TGTGCCAGCAGCTTTCGAGGGGGAGAGACCCAGTACTTC
>NA|TRBD2|TRBV2|TRBJ2-5
CASSDQRGARETQYF
TGTGCCAGCAGTGACCAGCGGGGGGCAAGGGAGACCCAGTACTTC
>NA|TRBD1|TRBV2|TRBJ2-5
CASRRQGAIETQYF
TGTGCCAGCAGGAGACAGGGGGCAATAGAGACCCAGTACTTC
>NA|NA|TRBV28|TRBJ2-3
CASRTENTDTQYF
TGTGCCAGCAGGACGGAAAACACAGATACGCAGTATTTT
>NA|NA|TRBV27|TRBJ1-2
CASSPGAGYTF
TGTGCCAGCAGTCCGGGGGCGGGCTACACCTTC
>NA|NA|TRBV6-5|TRBJ1-6
CASSYQARTNSPLHF
TGTGCCAGCAGTTACCAAGCCAGAACTAATTCACCCCTCCACTTT
>NA|NA|TRBV6-5|TRBJ2-2
CASRKTVDTGELFF
TGTGCCAGCAGAAAGACAGTGGACACCGGGGAGCTGTTTTTT
>NA|NA|TRBV3-1/TRBV3-2|TRBJ1-2
CASSQEGISRVYGYTF
TGTGCCAGCAGCCAAGAAGGGATCTCTCGCGTCTATGGCTACACCTTC
>once|NA|TRBV6-1|TRBJ2-1
CASSEEGYYNEQFF
TGTGCCAGCAGTGAAGAGGGTTACTACAATGAGCAGTTCTTC
>few|TRBD1|TRBV6-5|TRBJ1-5
CASSYLGQGGNQPQHF
TGTGCCAGCAGTTACTTGGGACAGGGGGGCAATCAGCCCCAGCATTTT